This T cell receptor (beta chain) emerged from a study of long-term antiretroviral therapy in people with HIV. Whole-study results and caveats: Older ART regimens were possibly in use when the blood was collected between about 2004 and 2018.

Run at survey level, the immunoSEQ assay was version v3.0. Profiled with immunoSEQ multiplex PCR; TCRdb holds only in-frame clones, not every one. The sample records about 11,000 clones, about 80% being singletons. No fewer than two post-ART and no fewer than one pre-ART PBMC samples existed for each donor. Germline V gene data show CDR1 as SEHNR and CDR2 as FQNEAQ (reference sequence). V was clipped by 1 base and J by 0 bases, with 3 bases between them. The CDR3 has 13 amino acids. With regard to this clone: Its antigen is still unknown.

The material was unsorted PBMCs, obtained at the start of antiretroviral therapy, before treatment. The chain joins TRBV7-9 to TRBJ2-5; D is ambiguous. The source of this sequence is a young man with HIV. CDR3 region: CASSLGYQETQYF. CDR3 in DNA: TGTGCCAGCAGCTTAGGTTACCAAGAGACCCAGTACTTC.